The clone carrying this T cell receptor (beta chain) has more than one count but fewer than ten. TCRdb's table, derived via immunoSEQ multiplex PCR, lists solely in-frame clones and lacks some. The table has around 97,000 clones, 90% seen once. The sample originates from a study of T cell changes during pregnancy in multiple sclerosis. Germline-derived CDR1 and CDR2 are LNHNV and YYDKDF (reference sequence). Trimming took 0 bases from V and 4 from J, leaving 9 bases between them. This CDR3 has 14 residues. This sequence was found in a female donor in good health, enrolled as a control in a pregnancy study. The sequencing here drew on peripheral blood, taken in the second trimester of pregnancy. V gene TRBV15 combines with J gene TRBJ1-1; D is uncertain. CDR3 region: CATSRDMRVTEAFF. For the CDR3, the DNA is TGTGCCACCAGCAGAGATATGAGGGTCACTGAAGCTTTCTTT.